This T cell receptor beta chain was obtained from a study of blood T cell repertoires in COVID-19. Study in general: Italy, Spain and the United States were the sources of the convalescent and acute COVID-19 samples. T cells, B-cell-depleted T cells, or PBMCs supplied cDNA or gDNA.

The CDR3 spans 15 residues. Losses at the gene ends were 3 bases for V and 3 bases for J; bases not matched to a gene: 7. The germline gives CDR1 SNHLY, CDR2 FYNNEI. Under the authors' procedure: Amplified reference gene primers provided the basis for estimating nucleated cell counts. Here immunoSEQ multiplex PCR was the method, and the copy in TCRdb shows in-frame clones only, minus some. The DNA was the basis for D and trimming; V, J and clone size are from that table. There are more than 200,000 clones in the sample; roughly 80% occur only once, and more than 9% lies in the top ten. This TCR was sampled from a woman of 80 years or more with acute or convalescent COVID-19. The sequenced sample consisted of peripheral blood. The chain combines TRBV2 with TRBJ1-2; 7 bases align to TRBD1. The CDR3 sequence is CASSDGDSLYYGYTF. The DNA of the CDR3 is TGTGCCAGCAGTGACGGGGACAGCTTATACTATGGCTACACCTTC.